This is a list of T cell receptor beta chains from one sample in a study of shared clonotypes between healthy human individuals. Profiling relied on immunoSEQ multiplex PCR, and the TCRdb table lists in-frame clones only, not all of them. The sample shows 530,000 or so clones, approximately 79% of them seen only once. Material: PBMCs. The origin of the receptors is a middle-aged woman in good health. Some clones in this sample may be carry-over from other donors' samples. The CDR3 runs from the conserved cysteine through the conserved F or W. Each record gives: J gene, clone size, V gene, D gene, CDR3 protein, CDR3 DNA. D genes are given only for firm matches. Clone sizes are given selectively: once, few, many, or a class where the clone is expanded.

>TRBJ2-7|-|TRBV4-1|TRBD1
CASSQGIGAGGYHEQYF
TGCGCCAGCAGCCAAGGAATCGGCGCAGGGGGCTACCACGAGCAGTACTTC
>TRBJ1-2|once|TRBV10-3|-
CATSEGPRNYGYTF
TGTGCCACCTCCGAGGGCCCCAGAAACTATGGCTACACCTTC
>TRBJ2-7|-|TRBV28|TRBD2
CASLAVTYEQYF
TGTGCCAGCCTAGCGGTTACCTACGAGCAGTACTTC
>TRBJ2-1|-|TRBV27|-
CASSLGGSKSYNEQFF
TGTGCCAGCAGTTTAGGGGGCTCGAAGTCCTACAATGAGCAGTTCTTC
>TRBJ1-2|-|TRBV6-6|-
CASRGADYGYTF
TGTGCCAGCCGGGGGGCCGATTATGGCTACACCTTC
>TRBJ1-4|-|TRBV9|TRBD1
CASSVRPGGSANEKLFF
TGTGCCAGCAGCGTACGCCCAGGGGGCTCAGCTAATGAAAAACTGTTTTTT
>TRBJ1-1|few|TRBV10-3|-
CAISGVGGEPGTEAFF
TGTGCCATCAGTGGCGTTGGGGGGGAGCCAGGCACTGAAGCTTTCTTT
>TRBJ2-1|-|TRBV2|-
CASSGGGRRYNEQFF
TGTGCCAGCAGTGGCGGTGGGCGGAGATACAATGAGCAGTTCTTC
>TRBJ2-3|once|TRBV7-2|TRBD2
CTSSSGLAGPTDTQYF
TGTACCAGCAGCTCCGGACTAGCGGGCCCCACAGATACGCAGTATTTT
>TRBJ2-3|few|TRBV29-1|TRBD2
CSVEGGRGDTQYF
TGCAGCGTTGAAGGCGGGAGAGGAGATACGCAGTATTTT
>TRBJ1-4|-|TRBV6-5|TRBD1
CASSLLTQGGEKLFF
TGTGCCAGCAGTTTACTAACGCAGGGGGGTGAAAAACTGTTTTTT
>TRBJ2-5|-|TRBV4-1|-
CASSQVLDSRETQYF
TGCGCCAGCAGCCAAGTTCTGGACAGTCGGGAGACCCAGTACTTC
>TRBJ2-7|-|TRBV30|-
CAWMTDTYEQYF
TGTGCCTGGATGACAGATACCTACGAGCAGTACTTC
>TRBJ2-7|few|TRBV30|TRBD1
CAWRDRGKYEQYF
TGTGCCTGGAGGGACAGGGGGAAGTACGAGCAGTACTTC
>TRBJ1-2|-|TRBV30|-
CAWSASRGEGTF
TGTGCCTGGAGTGCCTCCCGGGGGGAAGGGACCTTC
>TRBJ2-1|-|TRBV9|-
CASSVGAGTNEQFF
TGTGCCAGCAGCGTAGGGGCAGGGACGAATGAGCAGTTCTTC
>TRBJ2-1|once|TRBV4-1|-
CASSQGHGGENEQFF
TGCGCCAGCAGCCAGGGACACGGCGGGGAGAATGAGCAGTTCTTC
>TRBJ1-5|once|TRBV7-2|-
CASSLADPGGNQPQHF
TGTGCCAGCAGCTTGGCGGACCCGGGGGGTAATCAGCCCCAGCATTTT
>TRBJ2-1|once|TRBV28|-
CASSLYGILNNEQFF
TGTGCCAGCAGTTTATATGGGATCTTAAACAATGAGCAGTTCTTC
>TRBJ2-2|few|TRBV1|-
CTSSQDMAAVTNTGELFF
TGCACCAGCAGCCAAGATATGGCAGCGGTAACGAACACCGGGGAGCTGTTTTTT
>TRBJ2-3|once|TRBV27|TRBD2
CASSFRSNLRGTSGRSFADTQYF
TGTGCCAGCAGTTTCCGGAGTAATTTACGAGGGACTAGCGGGAGGAGTTTCGCAGATACGCAGTATTTT
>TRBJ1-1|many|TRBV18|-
CASSPLFGNTEAFF
TGTGCCAGCTCACCATTGTTTGGGAACACTGAAGCTTTCTTT
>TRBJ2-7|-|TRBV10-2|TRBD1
CASRDRVGEQYF
TGCGCCAGCCGGGACAGGGTGGGCGAGCAGTACTTC
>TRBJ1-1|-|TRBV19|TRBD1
CASKITGDRNTEAFF
TGTGCCAGTAAGATTACAGGGGATAGGAACACTGAAGCTTTCTTT
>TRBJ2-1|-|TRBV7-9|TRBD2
CASSPRAGRASVYNEQFF
TGTGCCAGCAGCCCTAGGGCCGGGAGGGCCTCCGTCTACAATGAGCAGTTCTTC